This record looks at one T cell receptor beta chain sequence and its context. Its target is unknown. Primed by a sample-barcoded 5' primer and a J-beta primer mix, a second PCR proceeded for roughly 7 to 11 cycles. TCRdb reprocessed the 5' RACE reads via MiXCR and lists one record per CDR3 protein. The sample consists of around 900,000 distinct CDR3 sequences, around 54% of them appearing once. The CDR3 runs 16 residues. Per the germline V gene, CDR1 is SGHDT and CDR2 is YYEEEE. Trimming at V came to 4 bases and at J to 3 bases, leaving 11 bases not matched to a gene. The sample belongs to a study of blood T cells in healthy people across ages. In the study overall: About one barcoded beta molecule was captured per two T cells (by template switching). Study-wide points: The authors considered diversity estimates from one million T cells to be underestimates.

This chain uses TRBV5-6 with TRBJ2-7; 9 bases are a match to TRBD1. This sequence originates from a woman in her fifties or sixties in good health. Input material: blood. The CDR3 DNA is TGTGCCAGCAGCCGGATCCTGGACAGGGGATACTACGAGCAGTACTTC. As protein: CASSRILDRGYYEQYF.